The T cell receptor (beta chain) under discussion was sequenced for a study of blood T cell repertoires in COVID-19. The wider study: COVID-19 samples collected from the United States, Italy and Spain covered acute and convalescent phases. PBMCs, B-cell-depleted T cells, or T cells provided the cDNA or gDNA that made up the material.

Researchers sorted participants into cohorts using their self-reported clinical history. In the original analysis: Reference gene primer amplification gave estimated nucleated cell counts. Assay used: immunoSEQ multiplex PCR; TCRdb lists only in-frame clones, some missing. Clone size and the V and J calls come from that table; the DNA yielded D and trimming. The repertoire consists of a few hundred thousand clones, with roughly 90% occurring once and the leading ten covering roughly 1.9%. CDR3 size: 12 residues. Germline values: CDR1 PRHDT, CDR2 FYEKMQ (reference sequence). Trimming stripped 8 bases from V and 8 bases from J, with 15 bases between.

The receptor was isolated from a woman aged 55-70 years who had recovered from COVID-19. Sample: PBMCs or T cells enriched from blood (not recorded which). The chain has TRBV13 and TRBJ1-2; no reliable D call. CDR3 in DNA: TGTGCCAGCGGACTCAGTGAATGGGGCTACACCTTC. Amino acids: CASGLSEWGYTF.